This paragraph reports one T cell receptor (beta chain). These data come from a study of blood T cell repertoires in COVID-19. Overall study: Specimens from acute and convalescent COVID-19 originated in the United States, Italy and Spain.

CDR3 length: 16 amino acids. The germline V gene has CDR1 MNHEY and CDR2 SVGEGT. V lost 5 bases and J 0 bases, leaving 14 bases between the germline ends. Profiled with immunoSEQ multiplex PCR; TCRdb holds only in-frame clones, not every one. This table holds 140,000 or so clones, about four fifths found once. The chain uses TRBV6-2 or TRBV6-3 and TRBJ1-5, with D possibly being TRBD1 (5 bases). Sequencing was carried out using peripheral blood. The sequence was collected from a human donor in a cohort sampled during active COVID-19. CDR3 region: CASSGRRQNSNQPQHF. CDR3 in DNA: TGTGCCAGCAGTGGCCGAAGACAGAATAGCAATCAGCCCCAGCATTTT.